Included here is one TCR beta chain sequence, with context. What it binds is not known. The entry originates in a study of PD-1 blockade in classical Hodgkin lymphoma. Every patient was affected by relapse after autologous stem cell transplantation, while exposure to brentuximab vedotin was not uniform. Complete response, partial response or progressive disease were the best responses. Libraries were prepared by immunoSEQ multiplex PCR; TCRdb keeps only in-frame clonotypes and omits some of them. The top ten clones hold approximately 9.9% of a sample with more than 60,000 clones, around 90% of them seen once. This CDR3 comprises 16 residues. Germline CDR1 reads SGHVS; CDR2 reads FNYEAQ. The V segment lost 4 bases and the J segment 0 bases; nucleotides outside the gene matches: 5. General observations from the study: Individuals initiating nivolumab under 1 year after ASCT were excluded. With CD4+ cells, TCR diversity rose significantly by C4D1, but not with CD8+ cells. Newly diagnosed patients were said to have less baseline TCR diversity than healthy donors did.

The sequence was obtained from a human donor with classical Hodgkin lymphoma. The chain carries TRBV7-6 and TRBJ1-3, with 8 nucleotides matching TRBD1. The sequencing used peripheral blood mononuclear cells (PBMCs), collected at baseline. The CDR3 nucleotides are TGTGCCAGCAGCTCGGGGACAGGCAACTCTGGAAACACCATATATTTT. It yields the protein CASSSGTGNSGNTIYF.